The next 30 T cell receptor beta chains were all read from a single sample in a study of T cell responses to AZD1222 COVID-19 vaccine. Assay: immunoSEQ multiplex PCR; the TCRdb copy retains only in-frame clones and omits some. The data show more than 95,000 clones, 90% to 95% seen once. The specimen was peripheral blood, collected on day 0 of AZD1222 vaccination. These TCRs come from an adult in good health.

This clone is a singleton in its sample. This chain links TRBV5-4 with TRBJ1-2; 8 bases align to TRBD1. CDR3 length: 17 residues. Germline CDR1 reads SGHNT; CDR2 reads YYREEE (reference sequence). J gave up 4 bases and V 1 base, and 12 bases lay outside the gene matches. Written as DNA, the CDR3 is TGTGCCAGCAGCTTGTTTTCAGGGGGCGGGTTCAGCTATGGCTACACCTTC. Protein: CASSLFSGGGFSYGYTF.

This chain's CDR3 is CASSLRSGSNQPQHF. In DNA form, the CDR3 reads TGTGCCAGCAGCTTAAGATCGGGTAGCAATCAGCCCCAGCATTTT. This chain links TRBV11-2 with TRBJ1-5, with D unresolved. This CDR3 is built from 15 residues. Trimming took 2 bases from V and 0 from J, leaving 8 bases between them. CDR1 is SGHAT and CDR2 is FQNNGV in the germline V gene.

This chain links TRBV7-9 with TRBJ1-4, with 8 bases identical to TRBD1. V dropped 5 bases and J dropped 11; count of bases not matched to a gene: 4. Germline V gene lookup returns CDR1 SEHNR and CDR2 FQNEAQ (reference sequence). The CDR3 consists of 12 residues. CDR3 residues: CASSQGARKLFF. CDR3 DNA sequence: TGTGCCAGCAGCCAGGGGGCCAGGAAACTGTTTTTT. Supplemented by reference TRBV7-9 and TRBJ1-4, the full variable domain reads DTGVSQNPRHKITKRGQNVTFRCDPISEHNRLYWYRQTLGQGPEFLTYFQNEAQLEKSRLLSDRFSAERPKGSFSTLEIQRTEQGDSAMYLCASSQGARKLFFGSGTQLSVL.

DNA for the CDR3: TGTGCCATCAGTGATTGGGAGCCCGAGCAGTACTTC. This codes for CAISDWEPEQYF. The chain carries TRBV10-3 and TRBJ2-7; D might be TRBD2 (5 bases). This CDR3 has 12 residues. V was pared by 3 bases and J by 6 bases, with 9 bases between. CDR1 is ENHRY and CDR2 is SYGVKD in the germline V gene.

The chain combines TRBV29-1 with TRBJ2-7, with D perhaps matching TRBD1 (6 bases). V lost 3 bases to trimming and J lost 7 bases, with 13 bases between them. CDR1 is SQVTM and CDR2 is ANQGSEA in the germline V gene. The CDR3 totals 12 residues. The CDR3 sequence is CSVEIQGWEQYF. The CDR3 nucleotides read TGCAGCGTTGAGATTCAGGGGTGGGAGCAGTACTTC.

This clone has more than one count but fewer than ten. The J gene is TRBJ2-7, the V gene TRBV25-1; TRBD2 agrees at 12 bases. The V and J ends lost 4 bases and 4 bases, in that order; junction bases with no gene match: 8. Germline-derived CDR1 and CDR2 are MGHDK and SYGVNS. CDR3 size: 16 residues. The CDR3 sequence: CASSVWLAGGSYEQYF. The CDR3 nucleotides are TGTGCCAGCAGTGTTTGGCTAGCGGGAGGGTCATACGAGCAGTACTTC.

The V gene is TRBV9, the J gene TRBJ2-7, with 12 positions matching TRBD2. V shed 3 bases, J shed 5 bases, and the junction held 3 bases outside the gene matches. This CDR3 is built from 14 residues. Germline-derived CDR1 and CDR2 are SGDLS and YYNGEE. The CDR3: CASSEWTSGDEQYF. The CDR3 DNA follows: TGTGCCAGCAGCGAATGGACTAGCGGGGACGAGCAGTACTTC.

There are a few counts of this clone. The chain employs TRBV4-2 and TRBJ2-7, with TRBD1 matching 8 bases. The CDR3 runs to 16 residues. Per germline, CDR1 LGHNA and CDR2 YNFKEQ. V lost 0 bases and J lost 4; bases outside the gene matches: 8. The CDR3 DNA follows: TGTGCCAGCAGCCAAGATCCAGGTGGACAGGGTTACGAGCAGTACTTC. Amino acids: CASSQDPGGQGYEQYF.

The chain carries TRBV6-4 and TRBJ2-1, with D possibly matching TRBD2 (5 bases). Trimming cost V 3 bases and J 8 bases, with 17 bases left between them. The CDR3 runs to 15 residues. CDR1 and CDR2 from the germline V gene are MRHNA and SNTAGT. The CDR3 DNA is TGTGCCAGCAGTGAATTCGCGGGCGTGTACGATGAGCAGTTCTTC. It is translated as CASSEFAGVYDEQFF.

J is TRBJ2-7 and V is TRBV7-9; 7 bases map to TRBD2. J lost 3 bases, V lost 4 bases, and 6 bases had no gene match. The CDR3 runs 14 residues. Germline lookup yields CDR1 SEHNR and CDR2 FQNEAQ (reference sequence). CDR3 in amino acids: CASSSSGAFYEQYF. The CDR3 DNA sequence: TGTGCCAGCAGCTCCAGCGGGGCCTTCTACGAGCAGTACTTC.

In its sample, this clone was seen once. The V call is TRBV11-2, the J call TRBJ2-1; TRBD2 aligns across 8 bases. Germline CDR1 and CDR2: SGHAT and FQNNGV. The CDR3 covers 15 residues. The trim removed 2 bases at V and 4 bases at J, leaving 4 bases unmatched. The CDR3 region is CASSLMLAGYNEQFF. The CDR3, as DNA: TGTGCCAGCAGCTTAATGCTAGCGGGTTACAATGAGCAGTTCTTC.

J is TRBJ1-1 and V is TRBV7-9; D unclear. The CDR3 consists of 14 residues. V lost 7 bases and J lost 6, with 18 bases in between. Germline assignment: CDR1 SEHNR and CDR2 FQNEAQ (reference sequence). The CDR3 reads CASTWSFYFPEAFF. CDR3 in DNA: TGTGCCAGCACTTGGTCCTTTTACTTCCCTGAAGCTTTCTTT.

The chain uses TRBV7-9 and TRBJ1-4; D may be TRBD1 (5 bases). The CDR3 is made up of 12 amino acids. V was pared by 5 bases and J by 7 bases, with 8 bases between. CDR1 and CDR2 from the germline V gene are SEHNR and FQNEAQ (reference sequence). CDR3 in DNA: TGTGCCAGCAGCAGGGGCGTTGAAAAACTGTTTTTT. Residues: CASSRGVEKLFF.

The V and J genes are TRBV6-5 and TRBJ1-6; D is undetermined. Trimming took 0 bases from V and 14 from J, leaving 8 bases between them. From germline, CDR1 is MNHEY and CDR2 SVGAGI. The CDR3 has 12 residues. DNA for the CDR3: TGTGCCAGCAGTTACTCCGGTGGGGCCCTCCACTTT. Protein sequence: CASSYSGGALHF.

The chain carries TRBV30 and TRBJ2-1; 12 nucleotides match TRBD2. The germline V gene encodes CDR1 GTSNPN and CDR2 SVGIG (reference sequence). V trimming: 4 bases; J trimming: 9 bases; junction bases outside the gene matches: 4. The length of the CDR3 is 13 residues. The CDR3 protein is CAWTTSGSGEQFF. The CDR3 nucleotides are TGTGCCTGGACGACTAGCGGGAGTGGTGAGCAGTTCTTC.

The V gene is TRBV5-5, the J gene TRBJ2-3; unclear D gene. Trimming removed 4 bases at V and 0 bases at J, with 9 bases between. Germline V CDR1 and CDR2: SGHKS, YYEKEE (reference sequence). The CDR3 has 14 amino acids. CDR3 coding DNA: TGTGCCAGCAGCCCCAGTTTGAGCACAGATACGCAGTATTTT. It yields the protein CASSPSLSTDTQYF.

The genes are TRBV2 and TRBJ2-5; 10 positions match TRBD2. Germline lookup yields CDR1 SNHLY and CDR2 FYNNEI. V gave up 6 bases and J gave up 8 bases; unmatched junction bases: 15. The CDR3 totals 16 residues. CDR3 residues: CASSTGTSAIRKTQYF. DNA of the CDR3: TGTGCCAGCAGCACCGGGACTAGCGCGATTCGTAAAACCCAGTACTTC. Looking up the rest from reference TRBV2 and TRBJ2-5 gives the full variable domain: EPEVTQTPSHQVTQMGQEVILRCVPISNHLYFYWYRQILGQKVEFLVSFYNNEISEKSEIFDDQFSVERPDGSNFTLKIRSTKLEDSAMYFCASSTGTSAIRKTQYFGPGTRLLVL.

The rearrangement uses TRBV7-9 and TRBJ2-7; D gene uncertain. CDR1 and CDR2 from the germline V gene are SEHNR and FQNEAQ (reference sequence). V was shortened by 1 base and J by 4 bases, with 8 bases between the two germline ends. The CDR3 contains 13 residues. CDR3 in amino acids: CASSLDWGYEQYF. The CDR3 DNA is TGTGCCAGCAGCTTAGATTGGGGATACGAGCAGTACTTC.

V is TRBV7-8 and J is TRBJ1-1; D gene unclear. CDR1 SGHVS and CDR2 FQNEAQ come from the germline V gene. V was shortened by 2 bases and J by 0 bases, with 4 bases between the two germline ends. The CDR3 covers 13 residues. The CDR3 DNA sequence: TGTGCCAGCAGCTTAAGTCTGAACACTGAAGCTTTCTTT. As protein: CASSLSLNTEAFF. Combining the CDR3 with reference TRBV7-8 and TRBJ1-1 gives the whole variable domain GAGVSQSPRYKVAKRGQDVALRCDPISGHVSLFWYQQALGQGPEFLTYFQNEAQLDKSGLPSDRFFAERPEGSVSTLKIQRTQQEDSAVYLCASSLSLNTEAFFGQGTRLTVV.

This clone appeared a single time. The chain joins TRBV7-2 to TRBJ1-2, with 8 positions matching TRBD1. This CDR3 is 15 amino acids long. CDR1 and CDR2 from the germline V gene are SGHTA and FQGNSA. J lost 3 bases, V lost 4 bases, and 7 bases had no gene match. CDR3 nucleotide sequence: TGTGCCAGCAGCTCTTACTCGGACAGGGACTATGGCTACACCTTC. This sequence encodes CASSSYSDRDYGYTF.

The rearrangement uses TRBV5-1 and TRBJ2-3, with TRBD2 matching 8 bases. Germline loops: CDR1 SGHRS, CDR2 YFSETQ. V shed 2 bases and J 6 bases; nucleotides not matched to a gene: 11. The CDR3 is made up of 16 amino acids. The CDR3 protein is CASSLDSGNHWDTQYF. The CDR3 DNA reads as TGCGCCAGCAGCTTAGATAGCGGGAATCACTGGGATACGCAGTATTTT.

The chain links TRBV15 to TRBJ1-3; 7 bases line up with TRBD1. Germline loops: CDR1 LNHNV, CDR2 YYDKDF (reference sequence). Unmatched junction bases numbered 1, after V lost 5 bases and J lost 0 bases. The CDR3 contains 14 residues. CDR3 bases: TGTGCCACCAGCGACAGGGTCTCTGGAAACACCATATATTTT. It codes for CATSDRVSGNTIYF.

The chain couples TRBV6-2 or TRBV6-3 to TRBJ2-7; the D gene is possibly TRBD2 (6 bases). This CDR3 comprises 16 residues. V shed 2 bases and J shed 0 bases, with 14 bases lying between them. The germline V gene has CDR1 MNHEY and CDR2 SVGEGT. The CDR3 is CASSYQLTSISYEQYF. In nucleotides, the CDR3 is TGTGCCAGCAGTTACCAGTTGACTAGTATCTCCTACGAGCAGTACTTC.

The chain joins TRBV28 to TRBJ1-2, with D possibly matching TRBD1 (6 bases). Trimming stripped 10 bases from V and 0 bases from J, with 9 bases between. This CDR3 is built from 12 residues. Germline V gene sequence: CDR1 MDHEN, CDR2 SYDVKM. Here the CDR3 reads CATQGPNYGYTF. CDR3 bases: TGTGCCACTCAGGGGCCTAACTATGGCTACACCTTC.

This chain connects TRBV19 to TRBJ1-5; 8 bases map to TRBD1. The junction had 11 bases not matched to a gene; V was cut back by 5 bases and J by 2 bases. Germline CDR1 and CDR2: LNHDA and SQIVND (reference sequence). The CDR3 sequence is 17 residues long. The CDR3, as DNA: TGTGCCAGTAGTTACAGGGGGGCAGGGGGAGGCAATCAGCCCCAGCATTTT. This translates into CASSYRGAGGGNQPQHF.

This chain connects TRBV28 to TRBJ1-2, with unresolved D. Trimming cost V 4 bases and J 4 bases, with 10 bases left between them. The CDR3 has 13 residues. The V gene's germline CDR1 is MDHEN and CDR2 SYDVKM. CDR3 nucleotide sequence: TGTGCCAGCAGTTCGGACTTATCCTATGGCTACACCTTC. This sequence encodes CASSSDLSYGYTF.

The chain couples TRBV30 to TRBJ1-1; 10 bases are a match to TRBD1. V lost 4 bases and J lost 2; bases outside the gene matches: 7. The V gene's germline CDR1 is GTSNPN and CDR2 SVGIG (reference sequence). The CDR3 is 15 amino acids. The CDR3 nucleotides read TGTGCCTGGACGGGACAGGGGACATCCAACACTGAAGCTTTCTTT. Its protein product is CAWTGQGTSNTEAFF.

The chain is built from TRBV11-2 and TRBJ1-4, with TRBD1 matching over 8 bases. The CDR3 has 15 amino acids. Unmatched junction bases numbered 12, after V lost 8 bases and J lost 7 bases. Germline CDR1 reads SGHAT; CDR2 reads FQNNGV. In DNA, the CDR3 is TGTGCCAGCCGATCTCTTACCGACAGGGGTGAAAAACTGTTTTTT. Amino acid sequence: CASRSLTDRGEKLFF.

The chain combines TRBV19 with TRBJ1-4; possibly TRBD1 for D (6 bases). The germline V gene encodes CDR1 LNHDA and CDR2 SQIVND (reference sequence). This CDR3 is built from 14 residues. V was trimmed by 3 bases and J by 1 base, leaving 6 bases between them. The CDR3 spells CASSIRGTNEKLFF. CDR3 DNA: TGTGCCAGTAGTATCAGGGGAACTAATGAAAAACTGTTTTTT.

This sequence joins TRBV19 and TRBJ2-3; no definite D call. The CDR3 runs to 14 residues. Germline V gives CDR1 LNHDA, CDR2 SQIVND (reference sequence). V dropped 3 bases and J dropped 3 bases, with 10 bases sitting between them. The DNA of the CDR3 is TGTGCCAGTAGTATTGCACTACCTACAGATACGCAGTATTTT. Its protein is CASSIALPTDTQYF.